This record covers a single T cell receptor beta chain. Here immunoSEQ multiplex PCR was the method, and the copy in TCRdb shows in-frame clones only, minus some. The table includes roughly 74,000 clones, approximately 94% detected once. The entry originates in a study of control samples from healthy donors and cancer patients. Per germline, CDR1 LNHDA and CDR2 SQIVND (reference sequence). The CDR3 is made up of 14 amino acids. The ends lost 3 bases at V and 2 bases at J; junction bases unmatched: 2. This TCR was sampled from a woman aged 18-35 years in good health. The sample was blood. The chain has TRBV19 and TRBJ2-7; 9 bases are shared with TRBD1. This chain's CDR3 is CASSMTGGTYEQYF. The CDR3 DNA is TGTGCCAGTAGTATGACAGGGGGTACCTACGAGCAGTACTTC.